The sequence of this TCR beta chain was determined in a study of blood T cell repertoires in COVID-19 (dated by TCRdb to about 2020). Regarding the research as a whole: Samples covering the acute and convalescent phases of COVID-19 were provided by collaborators in the United States, Italy and Spain. Subjects who had been exposed to COVID-19, were actively infected with it, or had recovered from it provided the deeply sampled blood TCRbeta repertoires that made up the dataset. Where available, HLA class I and class II types were taken from metadata supplied by the sample provider and were not determined by assay-based typing. Samples came from the ongoing ImmuneRACE study (first 160 participants) plus 1,254 subjects from 6 global collaborators. A de-identified subject ID, COVID-19 status, age in years and sex were almost always included in the sample metadata. The material from the prospective study consisted of cDNA or gDNA derived from T cells, B-cell-depleted T cells, or PBMCs. The repertoires were released in a freely available public database meant as a resource for research on the immune response to SARS-CoV-2. What the study reported, not specific to this receptor: How much clinical and demographic metadata was included differed by source and by participant, and the metadata was provided uncurated.

Each collaborating institution followed its own protocols to collect whole blood in K2EDTA tubes. For TCRbeta analysis, collaborators shipped samples in one of three forms: frozen whole blood, isolated PBMCs, or DNA extracted from either of those sample types. Regarding this clone: Its antigen remains undetermined. The input lacks base qualities; no much larger clone sits a single base away.

TCRbeta CDR3 regions were amplified from genomic DNA by means of the immunoSEQ Assay, a bias-controlled multiplex PCR. The authors' pipeline ran thus. Within the assay, amplification of reference gene primers was used to estimate how many nucleated cells each sample contained. To quantify the absolute abundance of each unique TCRbeta CDR3 rearrangement, sequence reads were collapsed and filtered. For each sample, productive Simpson clonality was calculated as the square root of Simpson's diversity index over productive rearrangements. TCRdb obtained this table from immuneACCESS and retained in-frame rearrangements with V and J assigned. These tables miss some clones; where compared with another copy, unresolved V genes account for less than half of the shortfall, and the remainder is unexplained. V and J calls and clone size come straight from that table; D and trimming were deduced from the DNA. For this sample the table gives about 210,000 clones, of which 70% to 90% were detected only once. The ten top clones hold around 13% of the sample.

From its cysteine to its phenylalanine, the CDR3 spans 14 amino acids. The kept DNA is CDR3 alone, 42 bases in frame from the first base. Sequences MDHEN (CDR1) and SYDVKM (CDR2) are obtained from the germline V gene. V is cut back by 7 bases and J by 6 bases, with 8 bases in the junction unmatched. Sample: peripheral blood. This clonotype originated in a human donor in a cohort sampled during active COVID-19. The chain couples TRBV28 to TRBJ1-5, and 8 junction bases match TRBD1. The nucleotide sequence reads TGTGCCAGCATCATTACAGGGGGTTTTCAGCCCCAGCATTTT. The resulting protein is CASIITGGFQPQHF.